These 17 T cell receptor beta chains share one sample of origin, sequenced in a study of cytotoxic CD8 clonotypes in ibrutinib-treated CLL. Profiling relied on immunoSEQ multiplex PCR, and the TCRdb table lists in-frame clones only, not all of them. The table shows 35,000 to 40,000 clones, with 49% occurring only once. Sequenced here: PBMCs, sampled before ibrutinib treatment. The source of these receptors is a human donor with chronic lymphocytic leukemia.

The rearrangement links TRBV19 to TRBJ1-5; no clear D gene. Trimming took 7 bases from V and 6 from J, leaving 13 bases between them. There are 13 residues in the CDR3. CDR1 LNHDA and CDR2 SQIVND come from the germline V gene (reference sequence). CDR3 sequence: CASKLGSGQPQHF. The DNA for the CDR3 is TGTGCCAGTAAGTTAGGTTCAGGTCAGCCCCAGCATTTT.

The chain recombines TRBV5-1 with TRBJ2-3; perhaps TRBD1 as D (6 bases). The CDR3 is 15 amino acids. V lost 5 bases and J 3 bases, leaving 16 bases between the germline ends. Germline lookup yields CDR1 SGHRS and CDR2 YFSETQ. The CDR3 DNA follows: TGCGCCAGCAGAGAGGACAGCGTGGGGACAGATACGCAGTATTTT. This codes for CASREDSVGTDTQYF.

V usage is TRBV10-2 and J usage is TRBJ1-2; 8 bases are shared with TRBD1. CDR1 WSHSY and CDR2 SAAADI come from the germline V gene. Trimming at V came to 2 bases and at J to 8 bases, leaving 13 bases not matched to a gene. The CDR3 contains 16 residues. The CDR3 region has the DNA TGCGCCAGCAGTGAGACCCGGACAGGGTGGAAGCGAGGCTACACCTTC. Amino acid sequence: CASSETRTGWKRGYTF.

This chain joins TRBV6-5 and TRBJ2-5; TRBD1 might be the D (5 bases). Germline CDR1 reads MNHEY; CDR2 reads SVGAGI. Trimming took 3 bases from V and 7 from J, leaving 9 bases between them. The CDR3 sequence is 12 residues long. CDR3 DNA: TGTGCCAGCAGTTATTTAGGGGCGACCCAGTACTTC. Its translation: CASSYLGATQYF.

The gene calls are TRBV7-2 and TRBJ2-1, with 11 bases fitting TRBD2. CDR3 size: 16 residues. Germline V lookup: CDR1 SGHTA, CDR2 FQGNSA. J lost 8 bases, V lost 1 base, and 7 bases had no gene match. The CDR3 loop is CASSLDLAGGLDEQFF. Written as DNA, the CDR3 is TGTGCCAGCAGCTTAGACCTAGCGGGGGGTTTGGATGAGCAGTTCTTC.

CDR3 protein: CASSIRTGNQPQHF. CDR3 DNA sequence: TGTGCCAGCAGCATACGGACAGGGAATCAGCCCCAGCATTTT. The chain combines TRBV5-5 with TRBJ1-5; TRBD1 aligns across 8 bases. This CDR3 has 14 residues. Germline loops: CDR1 SGHKS, CDR2 YYEKEE (reference sequence). V trimming: 4 bases; J trimming: 4 bases; junction bases outside the gene matches: 4.

The chain is built from TRBV6-5 and TRBJ2-3; 7 nucleotides agree with TRBD1. Germline V gene sequence: CDR1 MNHEY, CDR2 SVGAGI. With V trimmed by 0 bases and J by 5 bases, 2 bases remained unmatched. The length of the CDR3 is 14 residues. CDR3 protein: CASSYSGQVDTQYF. The CDR3 DNA reads TGTGCCAGCAGTTACTCCGGACAGGTAGATACGCAGTATTTT.

The chain links TRBV2 to TRBJ1-1; perhaps TRBD1 as D (6 bases). CDR1 is SNHLY, CDR2 FYNNEI, per germline. The V end lost 6 bases, the J end lost 6 bases, and 17 bases lay between the germline ends. The CDR3 runs 14 residues. The CDR3 DNA sequence: TGTGCCAGCAGCCCCTCGGGGGGGGCCGCTGAAGCTTTCTTT. Its protein product is CASSPSGGAAEAFF.

The chain has TRBV6-1 and TRBJ2-1, with D perhaps TRBD2 (5 bases). V gave up 2 bases and J gave up 2 bases, with 7 bases separating them. Germline CDR1 reads MNHNS; CDR2 reads SASEGT. The CDR3 has 14 amino acids. The CDR3 region has the DNA TGTGCCAGCAGTGAATGGCGGGCCTACAATGAGCAGTTCTTC. As protein: CASSEWRAYNEQFF.

The chain has TRBV5-4 and TRBJ2-7, with a tentative D call TRBD1 (6 bases). In germline, CDR1 is SGHNT, CDR2 YYREEE (reference sequence). This CDR3 is built from 15 residues. The V end lost 4 bases, the J end lost 2 bases, and 16 bases lay between the germline ends. CDR3 region: CASSPSTGRTYEQYF. CDR3 nucleotide sequence: TGTGCCAGCAGCCCGTCGACAGGCCGAACCTACGAGCAGTACTTC. The variable domain in full, completed from reference TRBV5-4 and TRBJ2-7, reads ETGVTQSPTHLIKTRGQQVTLRCSSQSGHNTVSWYQQALGQGPQFIFQYYREEENGRGNFPPRFSGLQFPNYSSELNVNALELDDSALYLCASSPSTGRTYEQYFGPGTRLTVT.

This clone was counted between two and nine times. This chain connects TRBV11-3 to TRBJ1-1, with a possible D match to TRBD1 (5 bases). This CDR3 comprises 15 residues. With 3 bases removed from V and 4 bases from J, the gap between germline ends came to 15 bases. The germline V gene encodes CDR1 SGHNT and CDR2 YENEEA. DNA for the CDR3: TGTGCCAGCAGCTTTGGGGCAGGGACGTTCACTGAAGCTTTCTTT. Residues: CASSFGAGTFTEAFF. Looking up the rest from reference TRBV11-3 and TRBJ1-1 gives the full variable domain: EAGVVQSPRYKIIEKKQPVAFWCNPISGHNTLYWYLQNLGQGPELLIRYENEEAVDDSQLPKDRFSAERLKGVDSTLKIQPAELGDSAVYLCASSFGAGTFTEAFFGQGTRLTVV.

This chain uses TRBV5-7 with TRBJ1-5; 7 nucleotides agree with TRBD1. TRBV5-7 falls under the ORF class, with uncertain function. The CDR3 has 18 residues. J gave up 4 bases and V 4 bases, and 17 bases lay outside the gene matches. The CDR3 here is CASSAGGRGNNYNQPQHF. In DNA, the CDR3 is TGTGCCAGCAGCGCGGGGGGCAGGGGGAATAATTATAATCAGCCCCAGCATTTT.

This sequence joins TRBV27 and TRBJ1-6, with TRBD1 as a possible D gene (5 bases). This CDR3 contains 14 residues. Trimming cost V 6 bases and J 6 bases, with 12 bases left between them. Germline V lookup: CDR1 MNHEY, CDR2 SMNVEV (reference sequence). This CDR3 reads CASSWSQGNSPLHF. The DNA of the CDR3 is TGTGCCAGCAGCTGGTCCCAGGGTAATTCACCCCTCCACTTT.

V is TRBV28 and J is TRBJ1-2; 9 nucleotides match TRBD1. With 8 bases clipped from V and 4 bases from J, the junction kept 11 bases outside the gene matches. The CDR3 is made up of 15 amino acids. Germline lookup yields CDR1 MDHEN and CDR2 SYDVKM. CDR3: CASRSGTGSPYGYTF. In nucleotides, the CDR3 is TGTGCCAGCCGCTCCGGGACAGGGAGTCCCTATGGCTACACCTTC.

This clone has more than one count but fewer than ten. The chain recombines TRBV20-1 with TRBJ2-7; a possible D gene is TRBD2 (5 bases). Germline V CDR1 and CDR2: DFQATT, SNEGSKA (reference sequence). There are 11 residues in the CDR3. CDR3 DNA sequence: TGCAGGGGAGATTTGATTAACGAGCAGTACTTC. Amino acid sequence: CRGDLINEQYF.

This clone was seen just once. V is TRBV6-5 and J is TRBJ2-3; possibly TRBD1 or TRBD2 for D (5 bases each). V was cut by 0 bases and J by 2 bases, with 9 bases left in between. Germline V CDR1 and CDR2: MNHEY, SVGAGI. The CDR3 is 15 amino acids. The CDR3 region is CASSYSWGYTDTQYF. The CDR3 region has the DNA TGTGCCAGCAGTTACTCGTGGGGGTACACAGATACGCAGTATTTT.

This clone was counted many times. The V and J genes are TRBV6-5 and TRBJ1-5, with D uncertain. Germline values: CDR1 MNHEY, CDR2 SVGAGI. The CDR3 extends over 13 amino acids. Trimming stripped 2 bases from V and 5 bases from J, with 7 bases between. The CDR3 DNA sequence: TGTGCCAGCAGTTACAGTTGGGATCAGCCCCAGCATTTT. This codes for CASSYSWDQPQHF.